The clone carrying this T cell receptor beta chain was counted many times. The antigen is unknown. CDR3 length: 14 residues. Trimming shortened V by 3 bases and J by 4 bases, and 13 bases separated the two germline ends. The germline gives CDR1 MNHEY, CDR2 SMNVEV (reference sequence). The sample is drawn from a study of T-cell reconstitution after alpha-beta-depleted transplantation in children. Study results and caveats: Expanded graft clones numbering several hundred reportedly gave rise to alpha-beta T cells about two months after transplant. T-cell counts and diversity were attributed mostly to newly produced T cells one year after transplant. Elevated TCRbeta diversity at day 60 was traced, in some patients, to surviving recipient T cells and thymic progenitors.

This sample's TCRbeta library carried unique molecular identifier barcodes. TCRdb fed the PCR reads into MiXCR, producing one record per CDR3 protein. The data hold almost 500,000 distinct CDR3 sequences, with more than 9% observed a single time. The sample was PBMCs, taken before TCRalphabeta/CD19-depleted stem cell transplant. The chain links TRBV27 to TRBJ2-7, with D maybe TRBD2 (6 bases). This receptor was obtained from a child aged 2 to 15 with inherited bone marrow failure, due to receive a stem cell transplant. The chain's CDR3 is CASSLAGIGYEQYF. The CDR3 region has the DNA TGTGCCAGCAGTTTGGCGGGAATTGGGTACGAGCAGTACTTC.